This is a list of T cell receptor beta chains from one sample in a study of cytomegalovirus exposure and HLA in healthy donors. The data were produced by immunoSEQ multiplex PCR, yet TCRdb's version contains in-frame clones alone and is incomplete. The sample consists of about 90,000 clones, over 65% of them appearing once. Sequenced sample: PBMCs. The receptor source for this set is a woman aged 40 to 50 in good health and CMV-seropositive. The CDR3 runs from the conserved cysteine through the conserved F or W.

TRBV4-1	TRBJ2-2	CASSQGPGQGAGELFF
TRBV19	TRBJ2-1	CASSYEPTYNEQFF
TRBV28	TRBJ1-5	CASSPGQFLYSNQPQHF
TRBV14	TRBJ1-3	CASSQARGNTIYF
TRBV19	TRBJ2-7	CASSSSASYEQYF
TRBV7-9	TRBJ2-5	CSSSFQPGSVYF
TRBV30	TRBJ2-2	CAWSVGTSGGELFF
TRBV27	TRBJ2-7	CASRKGLAGSYEQYF
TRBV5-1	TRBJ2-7	CASSQGVAGGYEQYF
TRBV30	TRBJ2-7	CAGQTSALAEQYF
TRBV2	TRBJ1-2	CALASGRDGYGYTF
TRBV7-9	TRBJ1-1	CASSLALPLLAFF
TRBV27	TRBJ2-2	CASSSPRGAGGGQLFF
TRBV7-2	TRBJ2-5	CASSLSGGEKTQYF
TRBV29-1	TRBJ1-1	CSVTTGVADTEAFF
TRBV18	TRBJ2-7	CASSPYREPYEQYF
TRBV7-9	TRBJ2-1	CASSFGQVLRQFF
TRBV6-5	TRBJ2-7	CASSYSSLFDEQYF